Each of the 5 T cell receptor beta chains below was sequenced from the same sample in a study of cytomegalovirus exposure and HLA in healthy donors. PCR primers comprised 60 Vbeta and 13 Jbeta primers. Clones were sequenced by immunoSEQ multiplex PCR, and TCRdb holds only the in-frame ones, with some missing. The table has about 160,000 clones, about 86% seen once. Sequences were obtained from PBMCs. The origin of the receptors is a woman aged 18-29 years in good health and CMV-seronegative.

The chain has TRBV28 and TRBJ1-4; no clear D. The CDR3 is made up of 13 amino acids. Germline CDR1 reads MDHEN; CDR2 reads SYDVKM. Deletions cut 7 bases from V and 7 bases from J, with 13 bases between. The CDR3 DNA sequence: TGTGCCAGCATGGGCAGGATGGCTGAAAAACTGTTTTTT. Residues: CASMGRMAEKLFF.

The V and J genes are TRBV7-2 and TRBJ1-6; D uncertain. V lost 2 bases to trimming and J lost 1 base, with 9 bases between them. CDR3 size: 16 residues. Germline V gene sequence: CDR1 SGHTA, CDR2 FQGNSA. CDR3 in DNA: TGTGCCAGCAGCTTAAACTCTCGTTCCTATAATTCACCCCTCCACTTT. Protein product: CASSLNSRSYNSPLHF.

CDR3 DNA: TGCGCCAGCAGCTTGTTTGCACAGGGGAGGAACACTGAAGCTTTCTTT. Its translation: CASSLFAQGRNTEAFF. The chain has TRBV5-1 and TRBJ1-1, with 7 bases lining up with TRBD1. The V gene end was trimmed by 1 base and the J gene end by 1 base; junction bases not matched to a gene: 7. Germline V gene lookup returns CDR1 SGHRS and CDR2 YFSETQ. The CDR3 has 16 residues.

The chain employs TRBV7-8 and TRBJ2-3; TRBD2 aligns across 7 bases. The V segment lost 2 bases and the J segment 4 bases; nucleotides outside the gene matches: 12. The CDR3 contains 17 residues. In germline, CDR1 is SGHVS, CDR2 FQNEAQ. In nucleotides, the CDR3 is TGTGCCAGCAGCTTATTAGGTGCGGGAGCCGCCGCAGATACGCAGTATTTT. Translation gives CASSLLGAGAAADTQYF.

This clone is a singleton in its sample. The rearrangement uses TRBV5-1 and TRBJ2-5; tentatively, D is TRBD1 (6 bases). This CDR3 has 16 residues. V lost 0 bases and J lost 4, with 16 bases in between. The germline CDR1 and CDR2 sequences are SGHRS and YFSETQ. The CDR3 is CASSLEGVDVGETQYF. For the CDR3, the DNA is TGCGCCAGCAGCTTGGAGGGGGTGGACGTAGGAGAGACCCAGTACTTC.